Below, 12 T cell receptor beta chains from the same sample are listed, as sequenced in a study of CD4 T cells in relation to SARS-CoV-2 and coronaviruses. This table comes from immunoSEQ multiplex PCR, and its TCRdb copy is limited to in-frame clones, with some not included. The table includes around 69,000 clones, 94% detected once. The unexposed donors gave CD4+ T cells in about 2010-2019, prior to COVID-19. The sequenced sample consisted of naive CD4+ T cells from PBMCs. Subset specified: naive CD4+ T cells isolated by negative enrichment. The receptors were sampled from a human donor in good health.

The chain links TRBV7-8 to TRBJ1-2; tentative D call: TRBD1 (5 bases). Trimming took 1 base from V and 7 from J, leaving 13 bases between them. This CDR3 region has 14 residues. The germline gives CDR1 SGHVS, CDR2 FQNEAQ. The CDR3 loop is CASSLDTGLSGYTF. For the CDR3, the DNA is TGTGCCAGCAGCTTAGATACAGGTTTGAGTGGCTACACCTTC.

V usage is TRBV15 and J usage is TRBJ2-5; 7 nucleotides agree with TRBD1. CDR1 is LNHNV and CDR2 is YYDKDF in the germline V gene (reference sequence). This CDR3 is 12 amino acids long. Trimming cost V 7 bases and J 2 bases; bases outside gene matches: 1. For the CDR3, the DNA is TGTGCCACCAAGGGGGCTCAAGAGACCCAGTACTTC. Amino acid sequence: CATKGAQETQYF.

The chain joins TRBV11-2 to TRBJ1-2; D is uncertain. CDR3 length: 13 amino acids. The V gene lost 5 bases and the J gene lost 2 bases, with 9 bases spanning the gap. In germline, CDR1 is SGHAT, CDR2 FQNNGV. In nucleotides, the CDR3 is TGTGCCAGCAGCCAACAAGAAAACTATGGCTACACCTTC. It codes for CASSQQENYGYTF.

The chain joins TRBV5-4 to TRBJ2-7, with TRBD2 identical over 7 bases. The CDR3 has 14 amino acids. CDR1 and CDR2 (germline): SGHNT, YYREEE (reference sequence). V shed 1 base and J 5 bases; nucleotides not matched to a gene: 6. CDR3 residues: CASSLSGGVDEQYF. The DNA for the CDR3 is TGTGCCAGCAGCTTGTCGGGGGGAGTCGACGAGCAGTACTTC.

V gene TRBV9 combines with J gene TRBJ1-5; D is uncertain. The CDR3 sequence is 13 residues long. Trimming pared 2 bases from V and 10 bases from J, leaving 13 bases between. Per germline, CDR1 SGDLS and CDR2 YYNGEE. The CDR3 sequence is CASSVEARGPQHF. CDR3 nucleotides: TGTGCCAGCAGCGTGGAAGCCCGCGGACCCCAGCATTTT.

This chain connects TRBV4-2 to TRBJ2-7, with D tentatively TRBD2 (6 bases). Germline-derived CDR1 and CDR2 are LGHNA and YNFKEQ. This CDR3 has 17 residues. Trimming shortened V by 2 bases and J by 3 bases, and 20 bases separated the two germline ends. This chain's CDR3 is CASSQHGGAVNFYEQYF. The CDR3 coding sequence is TGTGCCAGCAGCCAACATGGAGGGGCGGTAAATTTCTACGAGCAGTACTTC.

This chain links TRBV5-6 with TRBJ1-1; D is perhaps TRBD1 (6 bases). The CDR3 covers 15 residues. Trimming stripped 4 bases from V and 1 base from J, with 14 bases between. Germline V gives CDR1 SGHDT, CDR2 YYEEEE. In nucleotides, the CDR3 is TGTGCCAGCAGCCAGCAACTGACAGGGAACACTGAAGCTTTCTTT. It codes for CASSQQLTGNTEAFF.

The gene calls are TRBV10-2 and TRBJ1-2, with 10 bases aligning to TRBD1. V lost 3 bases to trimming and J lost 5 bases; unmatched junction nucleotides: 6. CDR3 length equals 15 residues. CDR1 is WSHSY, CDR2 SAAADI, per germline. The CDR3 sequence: CASSDRDRGSYGYTF. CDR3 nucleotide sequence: TGCGCCAGCAGTGACCGGGACAGGGGATCTTATGGCTACACCTTC.

The CDR3 here is CASSPNRDVEQYF. Written as DNA, the CDR3 is TGTGCCAGCTCTCCTAACAGGGATGTTGAGCAGTACTTC. The J gene is TRBJ2-7, the V gene TRBV18, with D possibly TRBD1 on 6 matching bases. The CDR3 sequence is 13 residues long. The V and J ends lost 6 bases and 7 bases respectively, with 16 bases between them. Germline lookup yields CDR1 KGHSH and CDR2 LQKENI.

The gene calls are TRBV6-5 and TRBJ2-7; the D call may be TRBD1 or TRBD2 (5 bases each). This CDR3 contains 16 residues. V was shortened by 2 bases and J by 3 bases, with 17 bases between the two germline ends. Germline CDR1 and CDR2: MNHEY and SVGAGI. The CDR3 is CASSYLGAGTVYEQYF. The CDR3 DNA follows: TGTGCCAGCAGTTACCTAGGGGCAGGGACCGTCTACGAGCAGTACTTC.

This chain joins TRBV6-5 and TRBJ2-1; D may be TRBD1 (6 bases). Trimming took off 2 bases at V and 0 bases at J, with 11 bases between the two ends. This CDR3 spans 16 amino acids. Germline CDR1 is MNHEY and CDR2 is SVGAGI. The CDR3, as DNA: TGTGCCAGCAGTTACCTGGCGGACAGCTCCTACAATGAGCAGTTCTTC. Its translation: CASSYLADSSYNEQFF.

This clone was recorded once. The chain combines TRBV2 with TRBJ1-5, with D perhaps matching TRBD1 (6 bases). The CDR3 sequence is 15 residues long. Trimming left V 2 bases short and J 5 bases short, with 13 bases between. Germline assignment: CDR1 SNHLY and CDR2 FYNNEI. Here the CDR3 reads CASSEPRGAHQPQHF. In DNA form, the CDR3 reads TGTGCCAGCAGTGAACCCAGGGGCGCCCATCAGCCCCAGCATTTT.